The T cell receptor beta chain under discussion was sequenced for a study of glioma-infiltrating T cells after dendritic cell vaccination. Background on the study: Patients had newly diagnosed or recurrent glioblastoma and received dendritic cell vaccines.

Data came from immunoSEQ multiplex PCR; TCRdb stores just in-frame clones and leaves some out. The sample has about 30,000 clones, roughly 90% seen once; the top ten hold more than 2%. To note about this clone: The antigen is not known.

V lost 1 base, J lost 5 bases, and 14 bases lay in between. The germline gives CDR1 SEHNR, CDR2 FQNEAQ (reference sequence). The CDR3 length is 15 residues. Findings of the study overall: Higher TCR clonality did not directly relate to longer survival. Estimated pretreatment TIL content predicted outcome after dendritic cell vaccination.

PBMC were collected before vaccination, two weeks after the third vaccination, and at progression. The sequence was collected from a human donor with glioblastoma. The chain couples TRBV7-9 to TRBJ2-5; TRBD1 might be the D (5 bases). The material sequenced was blood, taken before dendritic cell vaccination. The CDR3, as DNA: TGTGCCAGCAGCTTAGATTGGGGCGGAAGGGAGACCCAGTACTTC. As protein: CASSLDWGGRETQYF.